The 31 T cell receptor beta chains below all came from one sample that was sequenced in a study of blood T cell repertoires in COVID-19. The method was immunoSEQ multiplex PCR; TCRdb's version includes in-frame clones alone and lacks a portion of them. The sample shows roughly 330,000 clones, roughly nine tenths of them seen only once. Sequenced: PBMCs or T cells enriched from blood (not recorded which). Every receptor here comes from a woman aged 25-40 years who had recovered from COVID-19.

This sequence joins TRBV4-2 and TRBJ2-2, with a possible D match to TRBD2 (6 bases). Germline loops: CDR1 LGHNA, CDR2 YNFKEQ. Trimming stripped 3 bases from V and 1 base from J, with 12 bases between. The CDR3 spans 16 residues. The CDR3 DNA follows: TGTGCCAGCAGCCACTTAGCGGAGTTGAACACCGGGGAGCTGTTTTTT. It specifies CASSHLAELNTGELFF.

The CDR3 is CASNIRRASGGETQYF. CDR3 DNA sequence: TGTGCCAGCAACATTAGGAGAGCTAGCGGGGGAGAGACCCAGTACTTC. The genes are TRBV7-2 and TRBJ2-5; TRBD2 matches 10 bases. This CDR3 is 16 amino acids long. Germline lookup yields CDR1 SGHTA and CDR2 FQGNSA. V dropped 7 bases and J dropped 4; count of bases not matched to a gene: 12.

The chain has TRBV7-6 and TRBJ2-2; D is possibly TRBD2 (5 bases). Trimming removed 6 bases from V and 2 bases from J, with 19 bases in between. Germline V lookup: CDR1 SGHVS, CDR2 FNYEAQ. The CDR3 totals 17 residues. The CDR3 region is CASSFDTYRDNTGELFF. The CDR3 nucleotides are TGTGCCAGCAGTTTTGATACATACCGGGATAACACCGGGGAGCTGTTTTTT.

Details on this clone: Within the sample, other DNA sequences also encode this same CDR3. The chain links TRBV5-1 to TRBJ1-3; D remains ambiguous. CDR1 is SGHRS, CDR2 YFSETQ, per germline. CDR3 size: 14 residues. Trimming removed 0 bases at V and 3 bases at J, with 7 bases between. The CDR3 region has the DNA TGCGCCAGCAGCTTGGCCGGGTATGGAAACACCATATATTTT. Protein product: CASSLAGYGNTIYF.

The sample holds a few counts of this clone. The chain recombines TRBV2 with TRBJ2-3, with D maybe TRBD1 (6 bases). Trimming removed 7 bases from V and 6 bases from J, with 8 bases in between. Germline CDR1 reads SNHLY; CDR2 reads FYNNEI. This CDR3 contains 11 residues. The DNA of the CDR3 is TGTGCCAGCAAAAGGGGGGATACGCAGTATTTT. Its protein is CASKRGDTQYF.

This rearrangement joins TRBV7-9 to TRBJ2-7, with D maybe TRBD2 (7 bases). Germline CDR1 SEHNR, CDR2 FQNEAQ (reference sequence). This CDR3 region has 16 residues. Trimming left V 5 bases short and J 4 bases short, with 21 bases between. CDR3 region: CASSIYRDYGGYEQYF. As DNA, the CDR3 is TGTGCCAGCAGCATCTACAGGGACTACGGTGGGTACGAGCAGTACTTC.

This clone was observed once. V and J are TRBV7-9 and TRBJ2-7, with D unresolved. This CDR3 has 13 residues. Deletions cut 1 base from V and 9 bases from J, with 13 bases between. Germline V CDR1 and CDR2: SEHNR, FQNEAQ (reference sequence). CDR3 amino acids: CASSLGVERGQYF. The CDR3 DNA follows: TGTGCCAGCAGCTTAGGGGTGGAACGAGGGCAGTACTTC.

The chain combines TRBV4-1 with TRBJ1-5, with D unresolved. The germline V gene has CDR1 MGHRA and CDR2 YSYEKL. This CDR3 is built from 17 residues. The V gene lost 1 base and the J gene lost 2 bases, with 15 bases spanning the gap. CDR3 amino acids: CASSQGVGSRGNQPQHF. The CDR3 DNA follows: TGCGCCAGCAGCCAAGGGGTGGGCTCGAGGGGCAATCAGCCCCAGCATTTT.

The genes are TRBV6-1 and TRBJ1-5, with a weak D call TRBD1 (5 bases). CDR3 length equals 15 residues. Deletions cut 3 bases from V and 10 bases from J, with 19 bases between. CDR1 is MNHNS, CDR2 SASEGT, per germline. The CDR3 sequence: CASSDDWGRTSPQHF. The CDR3, as DNA: TGTGCCAGCAGTGACGACTGGGGCAGGACATCACCCCAGCATTTT.

The chain links TRBV9 to TRBJ1-6, with 11 bases that match TRBD1. Germline V CDR1 and CDR2: SGDLS, YYNGEE. The CDR3 runs 18 residues. V gave up 3 bases and J gave up 2 bases; unmatched junction bases: 7. The CDR3 protein is CASSARTGGETYNSPLHF. Here the CDR3 DNA reads TGTGCCAGCAGCGCCAGGACAGGGGGCGAAACCTATAATTCACCCCTCCACTTT.

The chain carries TRBV19 and TRBJ2-7; 9 positions match TRBD1. V dropped 7 bases and J dropped 0; count of bases not matched to a gene: 4. The V gene's germline CDR1 is LNHDA and CDR2 SQIVND (reference sequence). The CDR3 has 14 amino acids. The CDR3 spells CASTATGGSYEQYF. CDR3 nucleotides: TGTGCCAGTACCGCGACAGGGGGCTCCTACGAGCAGTACTTC.

V gene TRBV24-1 combines with J gene TRBJ1-1; D gene unclear. CDR1 and CDR2 from the germline V gene are KGHDR and SFDVKD. The CDR3 is made up of 15 amino acids. The V end was cut by 0 bases, the J end by 3 bases, with 10 bases between. For the CDR3, the DNA is TGTGCCACCAGTGATTTGGGCCCCGCCGACACTGAAGCTTTCTTT. Translation gives CATSDLGPADTEAFF.

Only one count was recorded for this clone. The chain couples TRBV30 to TRBJ1-2, with a tentative D call TRBD1 (6 bases). Germline values: CDR1 GTSNPN, CDR2 SVGIG (reference sequence). CDR3 length: 15 residues. Trimming shortened V by 0 bases and J by 6 bases, and 17 bases separated the two germline ends. CDR3 bases: TGTGCCTGGAGTGTACGGGGGGCGGCTGTTCATGGCTACACCTTC. Protein: CAWSVRGAAVHGYTF. The whole variable domain, filled in from reference TRBV30 and TRBJ1-2, reads SQTIHQWPATLVQPVGSPLSLECTVEGTSNPNLYWYRQAAGRGLQLLFYSVGIGQISSEVPQNLSASRPQDRQFILSSKKLLLSDSGFYLCAWSVRGAAVHGYTFGSGTRLTVV.

The chain carries TRBV19 and TRBJ1-1; TRBD1 might be the D (5 bases). The CDR3 consists of 13 residues. The germline V gene encodes CDR1 LNHDA and CDR2 SQIVND (reference sequence). V shed 10 bases and J shed 0 bases, with 12 bases lying between them. CDR3 DNA: TGTGCCACTTATGGGACTATGAACACTGAAGCTTTCTTT. Translation gives CATYGTMNTEAFF.

This clone has more than one count but fewer than ten. This chain joins TRBV6-5 and TRBJ1-1; D gene uncertain. Trimming took off 7 bases at V and 5 bases at J, with 17 bases between the two ends. Germline loops: CDR1 MNHEY, CDR2 SVGAGI. CDR3 length: 14 residues. Written as DNA, the CDR3 is TGTGCCAGCAAGCGGATCGAGGTGGGGACTGAAGCTTTCTTT. Translated, it gives CASKRIEVGTEAFF.

This chain uses TRBV6-1 with TRBJ1-2; D not resolved. Trimming took 1 base from V and 5 from J, leaving 11 bases between them. In germline, CDR1 is MNHNS, CDR2 SASEGT. The CDR3 runs 14 residues. The CDR3 sequence is CASSEGEGWYGYTF. The CDR3 nucleotides are TGTGCCAGCAGTGAAGGGGAGGGATGGTATGGCTACACCTTC.

V is TRBV19 and J is TRBJ2-1; tentative D call: TRBD2 (6 bases). This CDR3 has 14 residues. Germline CDR1 is LNHDA and CDR2 is SQIVND (reference sequence). V was pared by 3 bases and J by 3 bases, with 9 bases between. CDR3 in DNA: TGTGCCAGTAGTATCTCTAGCGACTACAATGAGCAGTTCTTC. Its protein product is CASSISSDYNEQFF.

V and J are TRBV19 and TRBJ2-2, with D perhaps TRBD2 (5 bases). Per germline, CDR1 LNHDA and CDR2 SQIVND (reference sequence). CDR3 length: 13 amino acids. V gave up 9 bases and J gave up 4 bases, with 12 bases separating them. The DNA for the CDR3 is TGTGCCAGGGACTGGGAATCCACCGGGGAGCTGTTTTTT. It encodes CARDWESTGELFF.

The genes are TRBV3-1 (or the pseudogene TRBV3-2) and TRBJ1-2, with 11 bases aligning to TRBD1. V was pared by 6 bases and J by 4 bases, with 7 bases of the junction left unmatched. This CDR3 spans 15 amino acids. Per germline, CDR1 LGHDT and CDR2 YNNKEL (reference sequence). This CDR3 reads CASRDRGLDSYGYTF. The CDR3 DNA is TGTGCCAGCAGGGACAGGGGGCTCGACTCCTATGGCTACACCTTC.

This clone has a handful of counts. This sequence joins TRBV6-5 and TRBJ1-4; 7 bases are a match to TRBD1. In germline, CDR1 is MNHEY, CDR2 SVGAGI. The CDR3 spans 14 residues. V trimming: 4 bases; J trimming: 8 bases; junction bases outside the gene matches: 7. CDR3 sequence: CASSFDRVNEKLFF. DNA for the CDR3: TGTGCCAGCAGTTTCGACAGGGTGAACGAAAAACTGTTTTTT.

The J gene is TRBJ2-3, the V gene TRBV11-3, with D perhaps TRBD2 (7 bases). The V end was cut by 5 bases, the J end by 1 base, with 10 bases between. The germline V gene encodes CDR1 SGHNT and CDR2 YENEEA. The CDR3 has 14 residues. This chain's CDR3 is CASSKGGGTDTQYF. The CDR3 bases are TGTGCCAGCAGCAAGGGGGGGGGCACAGATACGCAGTATTTT.

This rearrangement joins TRBV30 to TRBJ1-1; D unclear. There are 14 residues in the CDR3. The V and J ends lost 4 bases and 5 bases respectively, with 17 bases between them. CDR1 and CDR2 (germline): GTSNPN, SVGIG (reference sequence). CDR3 DNA sequence: TGTGCCTGGAAGAGCACACTAGATAGGACTGAAGCTTTCTTT. Encoded protein: CAWKSTLDRTEAFF.

The J gene is TRBJ2-2, the V gene TRBV25-1; TRBD2 aligns across 11 bases. Germline CDR1 MGHDK, CDR2 SYGVNS. Trimming at V came to 5 bases and at J to 6 bases, leaving 14 bases not matched to a gene. The length of the CDR3 is 18 residues. The CDR3 DNA reads as TGTGCCAGCAGTTCGCGACTAGCGGGGCCGACGTATGCCGGGGAGCTGTTTTTT. As protein: CASSSRLAGPTYAGELFF.

The chain employs TRBV2 and TRBJ1-5; 8 bases match TRBD1. V dropped 6 bases and J dropped 5; count of bases not matched to a gene: 3. The germline CDR1 and CDR2 sequences are SNHLY and FYNNEI. The CDR3 has 13 amino acids. The CDR3: CASRRTGYQPQHF. The DNA for the CDR3 is TGTGCCAGCAGAAGGACAGGGTATCAGCCCCAGCATTTT.

The DNA for the CDR3 is TGCGCCAGCAGCCAAGAGGGACAGCCCTACAATGAGCAGTTCTTC. Translating gives CASSQEGQPYNEQFF. The chain employs TRBV4-1 and TRBJ2-1; 7 bases match TRBD1. The CDR3 loop spans 15 amino acids. Germline CDR1 is MGHRA and CDR2 is YSYEKL. V trimming: 0 bases; J trimming: 2 bases; junction bases outside the gene matches: 1.

This chain uses TRBV6-4 with TRBJ1-4; 9 positions agree with TRBD1. Germline V gives CDR1 MRHNA, CDR2 SNTAGT. There are 15 residues in the CDR3. V gave up 5 bases and J gave up 8 bases; unmatched junction bases: 9. CDR3 residues: CASSPNGGTGEKLFF. CDR3 nucleotide sequence: TGTGCCAGCAGTCCCAATGGCGGGACAGGGGAAAAACTGTTTTTT.

The gene calls are TRBV29-1 and TRBJ2-3, with 10 bases aligning to TRBD1. The V and J ends lost 3 bases and 5 bases, in that order; junction bases with no gene match: 8. Germline V gene data show CDR1 as SQVTM and CDR2 as ANQGSEA. The CDR3 has 15 residues. The DNA for the CDR3 is TGCAGCGTTGAGCTGGGACAGGGGCTACGAGATACGCAGTATTTT. This encodes CSVELGQGLRDTQYF.

This clone was detected only a few times. V gene TRBV12-3 or TRBV12-4 combines with J gene TRBJ1-2; D unresolved. V lost 8 bases and J 8 bases, leaving 18 bases between the germline ends. CDR3 length: 13 amino acids. The CDR3 protein is CASGPSRFVGYTF. The CDR3 DNA sequence: TGTGCCAGCGGCCCCTCTAGGTTTGTAGGCTACACCTTC.

The chain recombines TRBV19 with TRBJ1-1, with 7 bases that match TRBD1. The CDR3 has 12 residues. Germline V lookup: CDR1 LNHDA, CDR2 SQIVND (reference sequence). Trimming removed 7 bases from V and 6 bases from J; junction bases left unmatched: 5. The CDR3 bases are TGTGCCAGTACCCAGGGGGTCGCTGAAGCTTTCTTT. Translated: CASTQGVAEAFF.

The chain carries TRBV5-1 and TRBJ2-7, with D maybe TRBD1 (5 bases). V lost 6 bases and J lost 5, with 21 bases in between. Germline assignment: CDR1 SGHRS and CDR2 YFSETQ. The CDR3 has 15 amino acids. CDR3 protein: CASTTGGRDFNEQYF. CDR3 DNA: TGCGCCAGCACCACCGGTGGCAGGGATTTCAACGAGCAGTACTTC.

The gene calls are TRBV16 and TRBJ1-5; D uncertain. This CDR3 is built from 16 residues. V shed 1 base and J shed 1 base, with 11 bases lying between them. Germline-derived CDR1 and CDR2 are KGHSY and FQNENV. In DNA form, the CDR3 reads TGTGCCAGCAGCCAATTCCCGGCTAGAAGCAATCAGCCCCAGCATTTT. Translating gives CASSQFPARSNQPQHF.